This T cell receptor beta chain emerged from a study of blood T cell repertoires in COVID-19. Study in general: Whether acute or convalescent, the COVID-19 samples came from the United States, Italy and Spain. The analysed material was cDNA or gDNA that came from T cells, B-cell-depleted T cells, or PBMCs.

In the source study's methods: Reference gene primer amplification yielded estimated nucleated cell counts. Repertoires were generated with immunoSEQ multiplex PCR, while TCRdb's copy carries only in-frame clones and drops some. V, J and clone size derive from that table, while D and trimming were established from the DNA sequence. Among some 87,000 clones listed, 85% were seen once. Trimming removed 0 bases from V and 1 base from J, with 9 bases in between. This CDR3 contains 15 residues. Germline V gene data show CDR1 as SGHDT and CDR2 as YYEEEE. Source material: peripheral blood. This sequence originates from a woman aged 70-85 years with active or convalescent COVID-19. The chain is built from TRBV5-6 and TRBJ2-3; perhaps TRBD1 as D (6 bases). CDR3 coding DNA: TGTGCCAGCAGCTTGGGCAGACAGGGCACAGATACGCAGTATTTT. Its translation is CASSLGRQGTDTQYF.